This is a list of T cell receptor beta chains from one sample in a study of blood T cell repertoires in COVID-19. The protocol was immunoSEQ multiplex PCR, while the TCRdb copy is restricted to in-frame clones and leaves out a portion. The data show about 260,000 clones, with about 83% seen just once and more than 1.5% held by the top ten. What was sequenced was peripheral blood. These receptor sequences come from a woman aged 35 to 49 who had recovered from COVID-19. CDR3s leave out the opening cysteine and the closing phenylalanine or tryptophan. Each record gives: V gene, CDR3 protein.

TRBV28,ASRGTGASGSYT
TRBV19,ATQPRTGTRNQETQY
TRBV7-8,ASSSYGGVSYNEQF
TRBV7-2,ASSLAPTGRLDYGYT
TRBV2,ASSYSRDRGDTQY
TRBV5-1,ASGFRPGASGDIYEQY
TRBV6-5,ASSRGYNEQF
TRBV3-1/TRBV3-2,ASSQFQGIEAF
TRBV27,ASSLLWQGRGELF
TRBV28,ASGRDRGSPLH
TRBV10-1,ASSRGQNTGELF
TRBV11-2,ASSSNSNSPLH
TRBV28,ASRLGQGRSPLH
TRBV20-1,SVGVWETQY
TRBV3-1/TRBV3-2,ASSPGLAGGQETQY
TRBV12-3/TRBV12-4,ASGASTNEKLF
TRBV6-1,ASSEYRVSELF
TRBV19,ASIGIRGSTEAF
TRBV28,ASSLGGNTEAF
TRBV28,ASSPRDRGGNTIY
TRBV3-1/TRBV3-2,ASSRTGPQETQY
TRBV19,ASDLPGSNQPQH
TRBV3-1/TRBV3-2,ASSQGQTSTDTQY